This T cell receptor beta chain comes out of a study of blood T cell repertoires in COVID-19. Looking at the study overall: Both acute and convalescent COVID-19 samples were obtained from the United States, Italy and Spain. From T cells, B-cell-depleted T cells, or PBMCs came the material, which was cDNA or gDNA.

The V end was cut by 6 bases, the J end by 1 base, with 14 bases between. The length of the CDR3 is 15 residues. In germline, CDR1 is MNHEY, CDR2 SVGAGI. Per the study methods: Reference gene primer amplification gave estimated nucleated cell counts. Profiling relied on immunoSEQ multiplex PCR, and the TCRdb table lists in-frame clones only, not all of them. The D gene and trimming were derived from the DNA, and the V and J assignments and clone size from that table. The table has 95,000 to 150,000 clones, 75% to 85% seen once; the top ten hold 9.5% to 13%. V is TRBV6-5 and J is TRBJ2-3, with TRBD1 as a possible D gene (5 bases). The TCR originated in a human donor in a cohort sampled during active COVID-19. The sample comprised peripheral blood. CDR3 sequence: CASRIQGRGTDTQYF. DNA of the CDR3: TGTGCCAGCAGAATTCAGGGTCGGGGCACAGATACGCAGTATTTT.